This entry features one T cell receptor (beta chain) sequence. The antigen is undetermined. With a much larger clone just one base away, this may be a read error. The data stem from a study of T cell repertoires in cytomegalovirus infection. Looking at the study overall: Researchers turned to recently identified HLA-C-restricted CMV epitopes as well as well-studied HLA-B-restricted ones. In public TCR beta signatures, there were indications of both CMV infection and matching HLA type. Points from the study as a whole: Using cumulative public TCR beta family frequency, the authors identified those who carried CMV together with the relevant HLA. Dominating the ex vivo response were TCR beta clonotypes that were CMV-specific and HLA-C-restricted.

TCRdb fed the reads into MiXCR, producing one record per CDR3 protein. The repertoire has about 900,000 distinct CDR3 sequences, about a third of them found once; the top ten carry under 15%. This CDR3 spans 14 amino acids. Germline-derived CDR1 and CDR2 are SGHVS and FNYEAQ. This chain connects TRBV7-6 to TRBJ2-7; no firm D call. The input for sequencing was cultured CD8+ T cells from PBMCs, taken from culture after CMV antigen stimulation. This TCR was sampled from a human donor in good health (CMV status not recorded). Some clones in this sample may be carry-over from other donors' samples. CDR3 amino acids: CVSSLETSWGEQYF. The CDR3 DNA is TGTGTCAGCAGCTTAGAGACGAGTTGGGGCGAGCAGTACTTC.